The subject of this entry is one T cell receptor (beta chain). V lost 5 bases, J lost 5 bases, and 21 bases lay in between. CDR3 size: 16 residues. Per germline, CDR1 SEHNR and CDR2 FQNEAQ (reference sequence). This entry is derived from a study of CD8 T cells in Susac syndrome. RNA totalling about 0.5 to 1 ug underwent reverse transcription with random hexamers. TCRdb fed the immunoSEQ multiplex PCR reads into MiXCR, producing one record per CDR3 protein. Of around 200,000 distinct CDR3 sequences listed, about 95% are singletons. This chain connects TRBV7-9 to TRBJ2-5; D may match TRBD1 or TRBD2 (6 bases each). This sequence was found in a human donor with Susac syndrome. The sequenced sample consisted of CD8+ T cells from PBMCs. Written as DNA, the CDR3 is TGTGCCAGCAGCCCACGGGACACCTACGGAGGGGAGACCCAGTACTTC. This encodes CASSPRDTYGGETQYF.